The 30 T cell receptor beta chains below were found in one sample sequenced in a study of response to subunit inactivated influenza vaccine (dated by TCRdb to the late 2010s). Library prep was done by RT-PCR. Reads for this sample came from an Illumina HiSeq 2500. Using fastp trimming at Q25 and MiXCR clonotype assembly, TCRdb reanalyzed the public sequencing data and kept in-frame beta chains. When rows share a CDR3 protein, they turn into one entry using the most common DNA and genes. For this sample the table gives roughly 700,000 distinct CDR3 sequences, of which about 15% were detected only once. The ten largest account for around 7.3% of the sample. Sequenced here: PBMCs from blood, sampled less than 15 days before vaccination. The receptors stem from a man between 45 and 60 years old who received an inactivated influenza vaccine. Donor details come from another sample of the same person, matched by shared clones.

The J gene is TRBJ2-4, the V gene TRBV20-1; weak D call: TRBD1 (5 bases). Germline CDR1 and CDR2: DFQATT and SNEGSKA (reference sequence). Trimming shortened V by 3 bases and J by 8 bases, and 20 bases separated the two germline ends. This CDR3 is built from 15 residues. As DNA, the CDR3 is TGCAGTGCTAGGGGTCGGTCAGGGAAAGGTGACATTCAGTACTTC. Amino acids: CSARGRSGKGDIQYF.

This rearrangement joins TRBV7-9 to TRBJ2-1, with TRBD2 identical over 11 bases. The CDR3 totals 16 residues. Germline lookup yields CDR1 SEHNR and CDR2 FQNEAQ (reference sequence). Trimming took 3 bases from V and 10 from J; bases not matched to a gene: 11. In DNA form, the CDR3 reads TGTGCCAGCAGCTTCTTTTATGGGACTAGCGGTATAGAGCAGTTCTTC. Protein: CASSFFYGTSGIEQFF.

This clonotype was found a few times. The chain links TRBV20-1 to TRBJ2-3; D possibly matches TRBD1 or TRBD2 (5 bases each). The length of the CDR3 is 13 residues. Trimming stripped 6 bases from V and 4 bases from J, with 14 bases between. In germline, CDR1 is DFQATT, CDR2 SNEGSKA (reference sequence). CDR3 bases: TGCAGTGCGGAAGGGACCGCGCCAGATACGCAGTATTTT. Encoded protein: CSAEGTAPDTQYF.

This clonotype was picked up a small number of times. The rearrangement uses TRBV28 and TRBJ1-1, with D possibly TRBD1 on 5 matching bases. Per the germline V gene, CDR1 is MDHEN and CDR2 is SYDVKM. The CDR3 consists of 15 residues. Trimming removed 5 bases at V and 7 bases at J, with 20 bases between. This chain's CDR3 is CASSEPGLKRNEAFF. CDR3 DNA: TGTGCCAGCAGTGAACCGGGGCTTAAAAGGAATGAAGCTTTCTTT.

The sample holds many counts of this clonotype. This chain connects TRBV3-1 to TRBJ2-3; maybe TRBD2 (5 bases). The V end was cut by 5 bases, the J end by 8 bases, with 17 bases between. The CDR3 contains 14 residues. Germline values: CDR1 LGHDT, CDR2 YNNKEL (reference sequence). The CDR3 here is CASSSSPGETTQYF. The CDR3 region has the DNA TGTGCCAGCAGCAGTTCCCCCGGGGAGACTACGCAGTATTTT.

The CDR3 DNA reads as TGCAGTGCACCGCAAGCCAGTTCGGCCAAAAACATTCAGTACTTC. It codes for CSAPQASSAKNIQYF. The chain employs TRBV20-1 and TRBJ2-4; D gene ambiguous. CDR3 length: 15 residues. With 6 bases removed from V and 1 base from J, the gap between germline ends came to 16 bases. Germline V gives CDR1 DFQATT, CDR2 SNEGSKA (reference sequence).

This clonotype was recorded many times. V and J are TRBV29-1 and TRBJ2-3; perhaps TRBD1 as D (6 bases). The CDR3 is made up of 14 amino acids. The V gene lost 3 bases and the J gene lost 4 bases, with 14 bases spanning the gap. Germline V CDR1 and CDR2: SQVTM, ANQGSEA. As DNA, the CDR3 is TGCAGCGTTGACCGCCAGGGGTCTTCAGATACGCAGTATTTT. Translating gives CSVDRQGSSDTQYF.

This clonotype was seen more than once but under ten times. The chain couples TRBV5-1 to TRBJ1-5; D is uncertain. Germline V CDR1 and CDR2: SGHRS, YFSETQ. The V gene lost 0 bases and the J gene lost 4 bases, with 5 bases spanning the gap. The CDR3 length is 13 residues. The CDR3 region is CASSLDVNQPQHF. The CDR3 bases are TGCGCCAGCAGCTTGGACGTAAATCAGCCCCAGCATTTT.

V gene TRBV20-1 combines with J gene TRBJ2-5; possibly TRBD2 for D (5 bases). The CDR3 has 14 residues. V dropped 5 bases and J dropped 6 bases, with 19 bases sitting between them. CDR1 and CDR2 from the germline V gene are DFQATT and SNEGSKA (reference sequence). The CDR3 reads CSAQYSGVVKTQYF. CDR3 sequence (DNA): TGCAGTGCTCAATATTCCGGGGTTGTGAAGACCCAGTACTTC.

About this clonotype: Just one base apart from a much larger clone, this may be a read error. This chain uses TRBV10-3 with TRBJ2-3; D possibly corresponds to TRBD2 (5 bases). Germline V lookup: CDR1 ENHRY, CDR2 SYGVKD. The CDR3 totals 16 residues. This CDR3 reads CAVSESAADSTDTQYF. CDR3 sequence (DNA): TGTGCCGTCAGTGAGTCAGCGGCGGATAGCACAGATACGCAGTATTTT.

This clonotype was seen a few times. This chain joins TRBV4-2 and TRBJ2-2; 8 bases map to TRBD1. CDR3 size: 16 residues. The J segment lost 4 bases and the V segment lost 3 bases, leaving 7 bases of the junction unmatched. Germline CDR1 reads LGHNA; CDR2 reads YNFKEQ. The CDR3 sequence is CASSQEQGVPTGELFF. The CDR3 DNA reads as TGTGCCAGCAGCCAGGAACAGGGGGTCCCCACCGGGGAGCTGTTTTTT.

The chain uses TRBV7-8 and TRBJ1-1; TRBD1 aligns across 7 bases. Unmatched junction bases numbered 5, after V lost 1 base and J lost 6 bases. The V gene's germline CDR1 is SGHVS and CDR2 FQNEAQ. This CDR3 is built from 14 residues. The CDR3, as DNA: TGTGCCAGCAGCTTAGATCGACAGGGTGCTGAAGCTTTCTTT. It is translated as CASSLDRQGAEAFF.

This clonotype was recorded many times. The chain couples TRBV25-1 to TRBJ1-4; D gene ambiguous. The germline V and J ends were trimmed by 0 bases and 5 bases, with 10 bases remaining between them. In germline, CDR1 is MGHDK, CDR2 SYGVNS. This CDR3 contains 15 residues. Written as DNA, the CDR3 is TGTGCCAGCAGTGAATATACCCGACGGAATGAAAAACTGTTTTTT. Translated, it gives CASSEYTRRNEKLFF.

This clonotype was observed a few times. V gene TRBV7-8 combines with J gene TRBJ1-5; D unresolved. This CDR3 is 13 amino acids long. Germline V lookup: CDR1 SGHVS, CDR2 FQNEAQ. Trimming shortened V by 6 bases and J by 9 bases, and 15 bases separated the two germline ends. In nucleotides, the CDR3 is TGTGCCAGCAGACATAGCCCCTTATCGCCCCAGCATTTT. Amino acid sequence: CASRHSPLSPQHF.

The chain is built from TRBV4-1 and TRBJ1-4; D not certain. V shed 4 bases and J shed 8 bases, with 11 bases lying between them. Germline CDR1 and CDR2: MGHRA and YSYEKL. This CDR3 comprises 13 residues. The CDR3 region has the DNA TGCGCCAGCAGCCTCGGGTCGAGGGAAAAACTGTTTTTT. This sequence encodes CASSLGSREKLFF.

The gene calls are TRBV4-3 and TRBJ2-3; TRBD2 matches 7 bases. The V and J ends lost 0 bases and 0 bases, in that order; junction bases with no gene match: 3. Germline loops: CDR1 LGHNA, CDR2 YSLEER. The CDR3 totals 16 residues. CDR3 region: CASSQDQAGSTDTQYF. CDR3 coding DNA: TGCGCCAGCAGCCAAGATCAAGCGGGGAGCACAGATACGCAGTATTTT.

V is TRBV20-1 and J is TRBJ1-5; the D is unclear. Germline V lookup: CDR1 DFQATT, CDR2 SNEGSKA (reference sequence). This CDR3 region has 15 residues. With 2 bases removed from V and 2 bases from J, the gap between germline ends came to 13 bases. The CDR3 DNA is TGCAGTGCTAGATTTGGGGAGAGAGGCAATCAGCCCCAGCATTTT. Its translation is CSARFGERGNQPQHF.

This clonotype was seen more than once but under ten times. A read error may explain this, as a much larger clone is one base away. This chain links TRBV7-2 with TRBJ1-6; 9 nucleotides line up with TRBD1. Germline V gives CDR1 SGHTA, CDR2 FQGNSA. CDR3 length: 14 residues. The trim removed 5 bases at V and 9 bases at J, leaving 5 bases unmatched. CDR3 sequence (DNA): TGTGCCAGCAGCCCCGGACAGGGGAGTTCACCCCTCCACTTT. Protein product: CASSPGQGSSPLHF.

The chain combines TRBV7-9 with TRBJ2-7; 11 positions agree with TRBD2. This CDR3 comprises 16 residues. Germline CDR1 reads SEHNR; CDR2 reads FQNEAQ (reference sequence). The ends lost 5 bases at V and 3 bases at J; junction bases unmatched: 9. CDR3 in amino acids: CASSIRLAGPLYEQYF. In nucleotides, the CDR3 is TGTGCCAGCAGCATAAGACTAGCGGGACCTCTCTACGAGCAGTACTTC.

This clonotype was counted a few times. The chain recombines TRBV3-1 with TRBJ2-3; 8 bases map to TRBD2. J gave up 0 bases and V 2 bases, and 4 bases lay outside the gene matches. Germline V gene lookup returns CDR1 LGHDT and CDR2 YNNKEL (reference sequence). This CDR3 contains 16 residues. CDR3 in amino acids: CASSQTSGSSTDTQYF. The CDR3 region has the DNA TGTGCCAGCAGCCAAACCAGCGGGAGTAGCACAGATACGCAGTATTTT.

This clonotype was detected a few times. The V call is TRBV29-1, the J call TRBJ2-3; tentatively, D is TRBD2 (5 bases). Germline V gives CDR1 SQVTM, CDR2 ANQGSEA. The CDR3 has 12 amino acids. V gave up 3 bases and J gave up 4 bases, with 8 bases separating them. This chain's CDR3 is CSVDLAADTQYF. Here the CDR3 DNA reads TGCAGCGTTGATCTAGCTGCAGATACGCAGTATTTT.

This chain connects TRBV30 to TRBJ1-1; no reliable D call. The CDR3 consists of 14 residues. Germline CDR1 is GTSNPN and CDR2 is SVGIG (reference sequence). V was cut by 3 bases and J by 8 bases, with 19 bases left in between. CDR3 in DNA: TGTGCCTGGAGCCCCGAACTGGGTTTTTCGGAAGCTTTCTTT. Residues: CAWSPELGFSEAFF.

The V and J genes are TRBV20-1 and TRBJ2-3, with 9 bases aligning to TRBD2. This CDR3 is built from 15 residues. V trimming: 3 bases; J trimming: 4 bases; junction bases outside the gene matches: 8. CDR1 and CDR2 from the germline V gene are DFQATT and SNEGSKA (reference sequence). The CDR3 loop is CSASRSSGAADTQYF. DNA of the CDR3: TGCAGTGCTAGTAGGTCTAGCGGGGCGGCAGATACGCAGTATTTT.

This clonotype occurred a few times. V is TRBV11-2 and J is TRBJ2-2, with D maybe TRBD2 (6 bases). The CDR3 is made up of 17 amino acids. Trimming cost V 5 bases and J 7 bases, with 23 bases left between them. The germline V gene encodes CDR1 SGHAT and CDR2 FQNNGV. The CDR3 loop is CASSPLPGLEKGGELFF. CDR3 nucleotides: TGTGCCAGCAGCCCCCTCCCGGGACTCGAGAAAGGCGGGGAGCTGTTTTTT.

This clonotype was seen a few times. The chain joins TRBV6-1 to TRBJ1-5; no reliable D call. This CDR3 has 14 residues. V gave up 5 bases and J gave up 6 bases, with 14 bases separating them. Germline CDR1 reads MNHNS; CDR2 reads SASEGT. The CDR3 nucleotides read TGTGCCAGCAGTCCGCTTGGACCCATTCAGCCCCAGCATTTT. It specifies CASSPLGPIQPQHF.

This clonotype was observed once. J is TRBJ2-7 and V is TRBV6-1; D uncertain. The CDR3 length is 15 residues. Germline CDR1 is MNHNS and CDR2 is SASEGT. Trimming cost V 2 bases and J 1 base, with 12 bases left between them. The CDR3 here is CASSEWVGPSYEQYF. CDR3 coding DNA: TGTGCCAGCAGTGAATGGGTCGGACCTTCCTACGAGCAGTACTTC.

The chain links TRBV18 to TRBJ1-3; D is unclear. The CDR3 is 13 amino acids. The germline V and J ends were trimmed by 3 bases and 2 bases, with 5 bases remaining between them. The germline gives CDR1 KGHSH, CDR2 LQKENI. The CDR3 protein is CASSPDAGNTIYF. The CDR3 bases are TGTGCCAGCTCACCCGACGCTGGAAACACCATATATTTT.

This clonotype was seen a few times. The chain uses TRBV4-1 and TRBJ1-1, with D unclear. The germline CDR1 and CDR2 sequences are MGHRA and YSYEKL. This CDR3 region has 13 residues. V was trimmed by 4 bases and J by 9 bases, leaving 15 bases between them. The CDR3 nucleotides are TGCGCCAGCAGCCCCCTCGCGGGCGACCAAGCTTTCTTT. Translation: CASSPLAGDQAFF.

This clonotype was observed a few times. The CDR3 bases are TGTGCCAGCAGCCAAGCGGACGATCTCACCGGGGAGCTGTTTTTT. This gives the protein CASSQADDLTGELFF. The V call is TRBV4-2, the J call TRBJ2-2; D gene ambiguous. CDR3 length: 15 amino acids. From germline, CDR1 is LGHNA and CDR2 YNFKEQ. Trimming shortened V by 1 base and J by 4 bases, and 10 bases separated the two germline ends.

This clonotype was seen a few times. V and J are TRBV28 and TRBJ2-2, with D perhaps TRBD1 (5 bases). The CDR3 totals 13 residues. Germline V gene lookup returns CDR1 MDHEN and CDR2 SYDVKM. The V end was cut by 10 bases, the J end by 4 bases, with 13 bases between. The CDR3 sequence: CAIQTVSTGELFF. CDR3 DNA: TGTGCCATCCAGACAGTGAGCACCGGGGAGCTGTTTTTT.